This record covers a single TCR beta chain. What it binds is unknown. The data originate from a study of vaccination and CD4 T cells after COVID-19. Whole-study context: The study drew post-COVID samples a median around 100 days after diagnosis (range 35 to 161). Overlapping peptides covering the spike proteins of SARS-CoV-2, HCoV-NL63, HCoV-OC43 and HCoV-229E were added to stimulate cells.

Sequence data for DNA of cultured CD4+ T cells were generated by the Oncomine TCR Beta short-read assay. The source of extracted genomic DNA was cultured CD4+ T cells. Via MiXCR, TCRdb re-called the PCR reads, giving one row per CDR3 protein. The sample lists roughly 19,000 distinct CDR3 sequences, 53% occurring once. Germline CDR1 reads SGHTA; CDR2 reads FQGNSA. V lost 3 bases, J lost 6 bases, and 6 bases stayed unmatched. The CDR3 is 14 residues long. Treatment noted: roughly 10-day PBMC culture with coronavirus spike peptide pools or control peptides (ViraFEST assay). The chain couples TRBV7-2 to TRBJ2-7; 9 nucleotides agree with TRBD1. This clonotype was sampled from a human donor who had recovered from COVID-19. Sequencing used CD4+ T cells from blood, cultured in vitro, obtained before SARS-CoV-2 vaccination. CDR3 in DNA: TGTGCCAGCAGCTTCGGGACAGGGTTGGGCGAGCAGTACTTC. The encoded protein is CASSFGTGLGEQYF.